This is a list of T cell receptor beta chains from one sample in a study of T cell changes during pregnancy in multiple sclerosis. TCRdb's copy holds only in-frame clones and misses some; the assay was immunoSEQ multiplex PCR. The sample lists over 45,000 clones, 75% to 90% occurring once. Here the sequenced sample was CD4+ T cells from peripheral blood mononuclear cells, taken in the third trimester of pregnancy. These receptors all come from a female donor with multiple sclerosis, enrolled in a pregnancy study. CDR3s include the opening cysteine and the closing phenylalanine or tryptophan. Each record gives: V gene, clone size, CDR3 protein. The listing skips clone size in some rows; elsewhere it reads once, few, many or a size class.

v_call: TRBV19; clone_size: NA; cdr3_aa: CASSIQGADTQYF
v_call: TRBV10-3; clone_size: NA; cdr3_aa: CAISEWGANNQPQHF
v_call: TRBV7-9; clone_size: NA; cdr3_aa: CASSLVYLNTGELFF
v_call: TRBV5-1; clone_size: NA; cdr3_aa: CASFYLPGQGYEQYF
v_call: TRBV19; clone_size: NA; cdr3_aa: CASSQDSSWGYGYTF
v_call: TRBV29-1; clone_size: NA; cdr3_aa: CSVSGLRGQEGDIQYF
v_call: TRBV20-1; clone_size: few; cdr3_aa: CSAWTEETQYF
v_call: TRBV25-1; clone_size: NA; cdr3_aa: CASSEFDTGNTIYF
v_call: TRBV19; clone_size: NA; cdr3_aa: CASSISWSHYEQYF
v_call: TRBV19; clone_size: once; cdr3_aa: CASSRQGRVNEQFF
v_call: TRBV6-1; clone_size: NA; cdr3_aa: CASSRGAMAKNIQYF
v_call: TRBV6-6; clone_size: NA; cdr3_aa: CASRGSNEKLFF
v_call: TRBV30; clone_size: NA; cdr3_aa: CAWSLPAWEKLFF
v_call: TRBV27; clone_size: NA; cdr3_aa: CASWDSPNSYEQYF
v_call: TRBV25-1; clone_size: NA; cdr3_aa: CASNKETDYEQYF
v_call: TRBV10-2; clone_size: NA; cdr3_aa: CASSFARTSGSYNEQFF
v_call: TRBV6-1; clone_size: NA; cdr3_aa: CASSRLQGIYGYTF
v_call: TRBV30; clone_size: NA; cdr3_aa: CAWSGQGNYNEQFF
v_call: TRBV11-3; clone_size: NA; cdr3_aa: CASSLEPQAGSYNEQFF
v_call: TRBV28; clone_size: once; cdr3_aa: CASSPMEGAIYGYTF
v_call: TRBV7-3; clone_size: NA; cdr3_aa: CASSFAGNTEAFF
v_call: TRBV18; clone_size: NA; cdr3_aa: CASSLGQGAYEQYF
v_call: TRBV30; clone_size: NA; cdr3_aa: CAWRETYTEAFF
v_call: TRBV6-6; clone_size: NA; cdr3_aa: CASSYGGEKLFF
v_call: TRBV7-2; clone_size: NA; cdr3_aa: CASSTGQAGNEQYF
v_call: TRBV7-6; clone_size: NA; cdr3_aa: CASSLRAGGEYEQYF
v_call: TRBV6-4; clone_size: NA; cdr3_aa: CASSDYAGAANYGYTF
v_call: TRBV7-8; clone_size: NA; cdr3_aa: CASSSKWDKSRGNTEAFF
v_call: TRBV5-8; clone_size: NA; cdr3_aa: CASSNRLAGGPGNEQFF
v_call: TRBV13; clone_size: NA; cdr3_aa: CASSLDGNTEAFF
v_call: TRBV5-4; clone_size: NA; cdr3_aa: CASSLRLAGRTDTQYF
v_call: TRBV11-2; clone_size: NA; cdr3_aa: CASSANRLYTEAFF
v_call: TRBV6-5; clone_size: once; cdr3_aa: CASSLGVGTEAFF
v_call: TRBV7-2; clone_size: once; cdr3_aa: CASSSGGGKETQYF
v_call: TRBV5-4; clone_size: NA; cdr3_aa: CASSSGGTGRTGELFF
v_call: TRBV6-1; clone_size: NA; cdr3_aa: CASSRRENTEAFF
v_call: TRBV2; clone_size: NA; cdr3_aa: CASSPEGKEQYF
v_call: TRBV7-8; clone_size: NA; cdr3_aa: CASSSDGGGVLSNQPQHF
v_call: TRBV5-1; clone_size: NA; cdr3_aa: CASSLAKDSRTSEYEQYF
v_call: TRBV27; clone_size: NA; cdr3_aa: CASKFGQATGELFF
v_call: TRBV23-1; clone_size: NA; cdr3_aa: CASSQGNFNPYEQYF
v_call: TRBV5-6; clone_size: NA; cdr3_aa: CASSFGQGARGKHEQYF
v_call: TRBV5-6; clone_size: NA; cdr3_aa: CASSVGGTGNTIYF
v_call: TRBV2; clone_size: NA; cdr3_aa: CASHTRGAYEQYF